These T cell receptor beta chains were read from a single sample in a study of blood T cell repertoires in COVID-19. Here immunoSEQ multiplex PCR was the method, and the copy in TCRdb shows in-frame clones only, minus some. The sample has tens of thousands of clones, 89% seen once. The sample taken for sequencing was peripheral blood. The receptor set was obtained from an elderly woman with active COVID-19. Each CDR3 is given with its conserved first and last residue. A D gene is named only where the DNA matches it firmly. Some rows mark clone size as missing; the rest say once, few, many or name a class of expanded clone.

cdr3_nt: TGCGCCAGCAGCCAAGAAAGGGACAGGGGGTGGTGGCCCCAGCATTTT
cdr3_aa: CASSQERDRGWWPQHF
d_call: TRBD1
v_call: TRBV4-3
j_call: TRBJ1-5
clone_size: NA

cdr3_nt: TGTGCCAGCAGTGAGGACCTTCGGGAAGGCGGCTACACCTTC
cdr3_aa: CASSEDLREGGYTF
d_call: NA
v_call: TRBV6-2/TRBV6-3
j_call: TRBJ1-2
clone_size: NA

cdr3_nt: TGTGCCAGCAGCATTGACAGACCCTACGAGCAGTACTTC
cdr3_aa: CASSIDRPYEQYF
d_call: NA
v_call: TRBV11-1
j_call: TRBJ2-7
clone_size: few

cdr3_nt: TGTGCCAGCAGTTACGCAGGATATAGCAATCAGCCCCAGCATTTT
cdr3_aa: CASSYAGYSNQPQHF
d_call: NA
v_call: TRBV6-5
j_call: TRBJ1-5
clone_size: once

cdr3_nt: TGTGCCAGCAGGGGGCGCGGCAATCAGCCCCAGCATTTT
cdr3_aa: CASRGRGNQPQHF
d_call: NA
v_call: TRBV12-3/TRBV12-4
j_call: TRBJ1-5
clone_size: NA

cdr3_nt: TGTGCCAGCAGCTTTAATCCCAGGGGTGATACGCAGTATTTT
cdr3_aa: CASSFNPRGDTQYF
d_call: NA
v_call: TRBV11-2
j_call: TRBJ2-3
clone_size: few

cdr3_nt: TGTGCCAGCATTCCGACAGGGGGCACAGATACGCAGTATTTT
cdr3_aa: CASIPTGGTDTQYF
d_call: TRBD1
v_call: TRBV25-1
j_call: TRBJ2-3
clone_size: NA

cdr3_nt: TGTGCCAGCAACCCAGGGGGCGCTTTCTCAGATACGCAGTATTTT
cdr3_aa: CASNPGGAFSDTQYF
d_call: TRBD1
v_call: TRBV28
j_call: TRBJ2-3
clone_size: NA

cdr3_nt: TGTGCCAGCAGTTTGGGACTAGCGGGCCGAGGGTATACGCAGTATTTT
cdr3_aa: CASSLGLAGRGYTQYF
d_call: TRBD2
v_call: TRBV6-5
j_call: TRBJ2-3
clone_size: NA

cdr3_nt: TGCGCCAGCAGCCAAGACTCAGGGATTACAAGGGGTTCGAGCACAGATACGCAGTATTTT
cdr3_aa: CASSQDSGITRGSSTDTQYF
d_call: NA
v_call: TRBV4-1
j_call: TRBJ2-3
clone_size: once

cdr3_nt: TGTGCCAGCACCTTGACAGATAACACCGGGGAGCTGTTTTTT
cdr3_aa: CASTLTDNTGELFF
d_call: NA
v_call: TRBV28
j_call: TRBJ2-2
clone_size: NA

cdr3_nt: TGTGCCATCTCAACCGGGACTGCGCAAGAGACCCAGTACTTC
cdr3_aa: CAISTGTAQETQYF
d_call: NA
v_call: TRBV10-3
j_call: TRBJ2-5
clone_size: NA

cdr3_nt: TGTGCCAGCAGCCGGGTATGGACTAGCGGGAGGGGGATTAGCTCCTACGAGCAGTACTTC
cdr3_aa: CASSRVWTSGRGISSYEQYF
d_call: TRBD2
v_call: TRBV9
j_call: TRBJ2-7
clone_size: NA

cdr3_nt: TGCAGCGTTTCCGACAGGGGAGACTACGAGCAGTACTTC
cdr3_aa: CSVSDRGDYEQYF
d_call: TRBD1
v_call: TRBV29-1
j_call: TRBJ2-7
clone_size: NA

cdr3_nt: TGTGCCAGCAGCCGGGGTATTGGCGGGATCTACAATGAGCAGTTCTTC
cdr3_aa: CASSRGIGGIYNEQFF
d_call: NA
v_call: TRBV3-1/TRBV3-2
j_call: TRBJ2-1
clone_size: NA

cdr3_nt: TGTGCCAGCAGCCGGACTAGCGGGAGGTTCTACAATGAGCAGTTCTTC
cdr3_aa: CASSRTSGRFYNEQFF
d_call: TRBD2
v_call: TRBV7-3
j_call: TRBJ2-1
clone_size: NA

cdr3_nt: TGTGCCAGTAGTACAGGGGGCGCAGGCTATGGCTACACCTTC
cdr3_aa: CASSTGGAGYGYTF
d_call: TRBD1
v_call: TRBV19
j_call: TRBJ1-2
clone_size: NA

cdr3_nt: TGTGCCAGTAAAGGGACTAGCGGGAGAAACGAGCAGTACTTC
cdr3_aa: CASKGTSGRNEQYF
d_call: TRBD2
v_call: TRBV6-5
j_call: TRBJ2-7
clone_size: NA

cdr3_nt: TGTGCCAGCAGCTTAGGAAGCGGCTCAGATACGCAGTATTTT
cdr3_aa: CASSLGSGSDTQYF
d_call: NA
v_call: TRBV11-1
j_call: TRBJ2-3
clone_size: NA

cdr3_nt: TGTGCCAGCAGTAGACAGGGCCACGAGCAGTACTTC
cdr3_aa: CASSRQGHEQYF
d_call: TRBD1
v_call: TRBV2
j_call: TRBJ2-7
clone_size: NA

cdr3_nt: TGTGCCAGCAGCCAAGGACTAGCGGGAGGATCCCCAGATACGCAGTATTTT
cdr3_aa: CASSQGLAGGSPDTQYF
d_call: TRBD2
v_call: TRBV3-1/TRBV3-2
j_call: TRBJ2-3
clone_size: NA

cdr3_nt: TGTGCCAGCAGCTTGGGAGCCTACTCCTACAATGAGCAGTTCTTC
cdr3_aa: CASSLGAYSYNEQFF
d_call: NA
v_call: TRBV5-5
j_call: TRBJ2-1
clone_size: NA

cdr3_nt: TGTGCCAGCAGTTACTCGATATCAGGGGGCGGATTTTTCTTT
cdr3_aa: CASSYSISGGGFFF
d_call: TRBD1
v_call: TRBV6-6
j_call: TRBJ1-1
clone_size: NA

cdr3_nt: TGTGCCAGCAGCGTAGATCGGACAGGGAGGACTGGAAACACCATATATTTT
cdr3_aa: CASSVDRTGRTGNTIYF
d_call: TRBD1
v_call: TRBV9
j_call: TRBJ1-3
clone_size: NA

cdr3_nt: TGCGCCAGCAGACGGGAGGGCCGGAACGAGCAGTACTTC
cdr3_aa: CASRREGRNEQYF
d_call: TRBD2
v_call: TRBV10-2
j_call: TRBJ2-7
clone_size: NA

cdr3_nt: TGTGCCAGCAGAGAGGCAGGGAAAGAGAATGAGCAGTTCTTC
cdr3_aa: CASREAGKENEQFF
d_call: NA
v_call: TRBV6-5
j_call: TRBJ2-1
clone_size: once

cdr3_nt: TGTGCCAGCAGCCAAGACGGACAGGTCAACTATGGCTACACCTTC
cdr3_aa: CASSQDGQVNYGYTF
d_call: TRBD1
v_call: TRBV3-1/TRBV3-2
j_call: TRBJ1-2
clone_size: once

cdr3_nt: TGTGCCATCGGTCGACAGGGGAGCGAGCAGTACTTC
cdr3_aa: CAIGRQGSEQYF
d_call: TRBD1
v_call: TRBV10-3
j_call: TRBJ2-7
clone_size: NA

cdr3_nt: TGCAGCGTTGAGGGACAGGGGGCGCGAAAGGGTGAAAAACTGTTTTTT
cdr3_aa: CSVEGQGARKGEKLFF
d_call: TRBD1
v_call: TRBV29-1
j_call: TRBJ1-4
clone_size: NA

cdr3_nt: TGTGCCAGCTCCCTTCCAGTAGTAGCCGAGCAGTACTTC
cdr3_aa: CASSLPVVAEQYF
d_call: NA
v_call: TRBV7-2
j_call: TRBJ2-7
clone_size: few

cdr3_nt: TGTGCCAGCAGTTTTAGTTTAGAGGTCTGGAGGGAGCTGTTTTTT
cdr3_aa: CASSFSLEVWRELFF
d_call: NA
v_call: TRBV28
j_call: TRBJ2-2
clone_size: NA

cdr3_nt: TGCGCCAGCAGCCAAGATTCTAGCGGGAGGTGGATCACAGATACGCAGTATTTT
cdr3_aa: CASSQDSSGRWITDTQYF
d_call: TRBD2
v_call: TRBV4-3
j_call: TRBJ2-3
clone_size: NA

cdr3_nt: TGTGCCAGCGGGACTCTGATGTCCTATAATTCACCCCTCCACTTT
cdr3_aa: CASGTLMSYNSPLHF
d_call: NA
v_call: TRBV7-2
j_call: TRBJ1-6
clone_size: NA

cdr3_nt: TGTGCCAGCACGGGACAGGGGGGCTACGAGCAGTACTTC
cdr3_aa: CASTGQGGYEQYF
d_call: TRBD1
v_call: TRBV28
j_call: TRBJ2-7
clone_size: NA

cdr3_nt: TGTGCCAGCAGCTTTTGGCAGAGCAATCAGCCCCAGCATTTT
cdr3_aa: CASSFWQSNQPQHF
d_call: NA
v_call: TRBV5-6
j_call: TRBJ1-5
clone_size: NA

cdr3_nt: TGTGCCAGCAGTATAAGAGGAGATACGCAGTATTTT
cdr3_aa: CASSIRGDTQYF
d_call: NA
v_call: TRBV28
j_call: TRBJ2-3
clone_size: NA

cdr3_nt: TGTGCCAGCAGCTTACGTGGGAGGGAAGCTTTCTTT
cdr3_aa: CASSLRGREAFF
d_call: NA
v_call: TRBV11-1
j_call: TRBJ1-1
clone_size: once

cdr3_nt: TGTGCCAGTAAGAGGTCGGACGGGAGGAACACCGGGGAGCTGTTTTTT
cdr3_aa: CASKRSDGRNTGELFF
d_call: NA
v_call: TRBV7-2
j_call: TRBJ2-2
clone_size: NA

cdr3_nt: TGCAGCGTTGGACCCCCGGGTGTCAGCGCAACTAATGAAAAACTGTTTTTT
cdr3_aa: CSVGPPGVSATNEKLFF
d_call: NA
v_call: TRBV29-1
j_call: TRBJ1-4
clone_size: NA

cdr3_nt: TGTGCCAGCAGCTTAGGAACAACTAACTATGGCTACACCTTC
cdr3_aa: CASSLGTTNYGYTF
d_call: NA
v_call: TRBV7-9
j_call: TRBJ1-2
clone_size: NA

cdr3_nt: TGCGCCAGCAGCCCTCGGACATCGCCCACTGAAGCTTTCTTT
cdr3_aa: CASSPRTSPTEAFF
d_call: NA
v_call: TRBV5-1
j_call: TRBJ1-1
clone_size: NA

cdr3_nt: TGTGCCAGCAGCCTCGACGCTCTAGCAGCCAGAGGGATTCAGTACTTC
cdr3_aa: CASSLDALAARGIQYF
d_call: NA
v_call: TRBV5-4
j_call: TRBJ2-4
clone_size: NA

cdr3_nt: TGTGCCAGCAGCTCCAGGGACTCTGGGGCCAACGTCCTGACTTTC
cdr3_aa: CASSSRDSGANVLTF
d_call: NA
v_call: TRBV11-2
j_call: TRBJ2-6
clone_size: NA

cdr3_nt: TGTGCCAGCAGCGCTGGGACTCTGGAAGAGACCCAGTACTTC
cdr3_aa: CASSAGTLEETQYF
d_call: NA
v_call: TRBV9
j_call: TRBJ2-5
clone_size: once

cdr3_nt: TGTGCCAGTACATTGGGGGGTCAGCCCCAGCATTTT
cdr3_aa: CASTLGGQPQHF
d_call: NA
v_call: TRBV19
j_call: TRBJ1-5
clone_size: NA

cdr3_nt: TGTGCCAGCAGACCACAGGTTAAGGTTTACAATGAGCAGTTCTTC
cdr3_aa: CASRPQVKVYNEQFF
d_call: NA
v_call: TRBV28
j_call: TRBJ2-1
clone_size: NA

cdr3_nt: TGTGCCACCAGGAGAGGGGGACAGGACTACGAGCAGTACTTC
cdr3_aa: CATRRGGQDYEQYF
d_call: TRBD1
v_call: TRBV15
j_call: TRBJ2-7
clone_size: NA

cdr3_nt: TGTGCCAGCTCACCAGACAGTTCTCCTGGAAACACCATATATTTT
cdr3_aa: CASSPDSSPGNTIYF
d_call: NA
v_call: TRBV18
j_call: TRBJ1-3
clone_size: NA

cdr3_nt: TGTGCCATCACCGGACTAGCGGGAGGTTACAATGAGCAGTTCTTC
cdr3_aa: CAITGLAGGYNEQFF
d_call: TRBD2
v_call: TRBV10-3
j_call: TRBJ2-1
clone_size: NA

cdr3_nt: TGCGCCAGCAGCTTGGGGGGCAGGGTCTACGAGCAGTACTTC
cdr3_aa: CASSLGGRVYEQYF
d_call: NA
v_call: TRBV5-1
j_call: TRBJ2-7
clone_size: NA

cdr3_nt: TGTGCCAGCAGCGTTCAAGCGGGAGGGCCCGGGGAGCTGTTTTTT
cdr3_aa: CASSVQAGGPGELFF
d_call: TRBD2
v_call: TRBV9
j_call: TRBJ2-2
clone_size: NA

cdr3_nt: TGTGCCAGCAGCTTAGCAACCCTTGTGACCGGGACAGAGTACTTC
cdr3_aa: CASSLATLVTGTEYF
d_call: TRBD1
v_call: TRBV5-6
j_call: TRBJ2-7
clone_size: once

cdr3_nt: TGTGCCACCCTGGGACAGGCTCACTACGAGCAGTACTTC
cdr3_aa: CATLGQAHYEQYF
d_call: TRBD1
v_call: TRBV28
j_call: TRBJ2-7
clone_size: NA

cdr3_nt: TGTGCCAGCAGAGAACATACGGGAGGACAGAGTTACAATGAGCAGTTCTTC
cdr3_aa: CASREHTGGQSYNEQFF
d_call: NA
v_call: TRBV11-2
j_call: TRBJ2-1
clone_size: NA

cdr3_nt: TGTGCCAGCAGTGACTCGGGACTAGCGGCTCACTACAATGAGCAGTTCTTC
cdr3_aa: CASSDSGLAAHYNEQFF
d_call: TRBD2
v_call: TRBV6-4
j_call: TRBJ2-1
clone_size: NA

cdr3_nt: TGCAGCGTTGTGGGGGCGGGGGCAGCTTTCTTT
cdr3_aa: CSVVGAGAAFF
d_call: NA
v_call: TRBV29-1
j_call: TRBJ1-1
clone_size: NA

cdr3_nt: TGTGCCAGCAGCAGGGGGCGCAATGAAAAACTGTTTTTT
cdr3_aa: CASSRGRNEKLFF
d_call: TRBD1
v_call: TRBV6-5
j_call: TRBJ1-4
clone_size: NA